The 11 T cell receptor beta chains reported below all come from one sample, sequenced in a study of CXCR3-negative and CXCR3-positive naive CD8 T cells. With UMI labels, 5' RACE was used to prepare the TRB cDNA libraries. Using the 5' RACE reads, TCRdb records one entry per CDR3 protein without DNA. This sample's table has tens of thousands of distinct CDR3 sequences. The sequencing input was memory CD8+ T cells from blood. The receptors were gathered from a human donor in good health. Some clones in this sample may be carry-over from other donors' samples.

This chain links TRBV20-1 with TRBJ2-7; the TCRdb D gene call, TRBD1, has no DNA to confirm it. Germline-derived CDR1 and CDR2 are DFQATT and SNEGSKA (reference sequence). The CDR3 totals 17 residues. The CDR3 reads CSARAWGTGSFAVGQYF.

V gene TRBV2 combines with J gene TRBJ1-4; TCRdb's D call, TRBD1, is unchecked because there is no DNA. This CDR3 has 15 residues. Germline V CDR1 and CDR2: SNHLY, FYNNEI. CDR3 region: CASSEGGWSNEKLFF.

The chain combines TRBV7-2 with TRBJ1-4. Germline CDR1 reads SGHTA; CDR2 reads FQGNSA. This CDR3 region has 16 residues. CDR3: CASSSTGTSEDEKLFF.

CDR3 loop: CASSLRDSNEKLFF. The chain links TRBV27 to TRBJ1-4; TCRdb designates TRBD1, a call that cannot be tested without DNA. This CDR3 comprises 14 residues. The V gene's germline CDR1 is MNHEY and CDR2 SMNVEV (reference sequence).

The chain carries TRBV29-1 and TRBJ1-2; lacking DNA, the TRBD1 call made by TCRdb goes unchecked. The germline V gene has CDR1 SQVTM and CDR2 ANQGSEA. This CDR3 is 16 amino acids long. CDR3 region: CSVEDPRTGMDYGYTF.

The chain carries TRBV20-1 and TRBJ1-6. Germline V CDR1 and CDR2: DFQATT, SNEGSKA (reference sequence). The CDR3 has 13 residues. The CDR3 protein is CSARDSGFSPLHF.

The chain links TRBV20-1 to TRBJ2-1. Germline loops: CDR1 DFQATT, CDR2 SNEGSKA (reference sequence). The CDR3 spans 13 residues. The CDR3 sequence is CSAQRADYNEQFF.

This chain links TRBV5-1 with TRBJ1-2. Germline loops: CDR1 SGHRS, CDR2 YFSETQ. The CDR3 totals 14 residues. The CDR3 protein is CASSGEAGPYGYTF.

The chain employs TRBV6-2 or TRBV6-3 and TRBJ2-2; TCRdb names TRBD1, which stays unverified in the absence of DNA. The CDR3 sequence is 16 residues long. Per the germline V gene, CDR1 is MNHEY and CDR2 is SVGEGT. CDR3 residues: CASSHRDRGLAGELFF.

Here the CDR3 reads CASSYRTGDNSYEQYF. V gene TRBV6-5 combines with J gene TRBJ2-7; lacking DNA, the TRBD1 call made by TCRdb goes unchecked. Per the germline V gene, CDR1 is MNHEY and CDR2 is SVGAGI. The CDR3 is 16 amino acids.

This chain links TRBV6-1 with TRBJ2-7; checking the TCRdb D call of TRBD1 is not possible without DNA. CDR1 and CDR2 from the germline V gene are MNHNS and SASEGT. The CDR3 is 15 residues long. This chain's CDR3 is CASSEAEAGAYEQYF.